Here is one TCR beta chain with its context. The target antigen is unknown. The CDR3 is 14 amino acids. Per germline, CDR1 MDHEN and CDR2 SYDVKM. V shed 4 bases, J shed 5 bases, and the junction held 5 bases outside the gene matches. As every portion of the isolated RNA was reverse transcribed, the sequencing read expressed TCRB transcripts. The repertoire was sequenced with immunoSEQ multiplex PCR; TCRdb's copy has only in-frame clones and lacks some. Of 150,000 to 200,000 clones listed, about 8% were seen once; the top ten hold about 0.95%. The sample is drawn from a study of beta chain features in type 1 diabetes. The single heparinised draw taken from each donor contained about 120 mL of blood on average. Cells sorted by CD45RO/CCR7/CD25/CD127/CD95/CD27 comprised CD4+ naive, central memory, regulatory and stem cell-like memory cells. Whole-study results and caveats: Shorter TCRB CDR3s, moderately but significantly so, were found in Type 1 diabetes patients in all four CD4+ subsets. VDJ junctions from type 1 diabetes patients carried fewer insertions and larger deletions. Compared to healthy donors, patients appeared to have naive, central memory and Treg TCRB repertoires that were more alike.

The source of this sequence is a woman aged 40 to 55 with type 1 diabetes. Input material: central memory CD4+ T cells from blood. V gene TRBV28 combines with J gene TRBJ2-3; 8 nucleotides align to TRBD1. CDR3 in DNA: TGTGCCAGCAGTTCGACAGGGGTCGGAGATACGCAGTATTTT. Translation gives CASSSTGVGDTQYF. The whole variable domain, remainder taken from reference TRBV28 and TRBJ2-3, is DVKVTQSSRYLVKRTGEKVFLECVQDMDHENMFWYRQDPGLGLRLIYFSYDVKMKEKGDIPEGYSVSREKKERFSLILESASTNQTSMYLCASSSTGVGDTQYFGPGTRLTVL.